This is a list of T cell receptor beta chains from one sample in a study of T cell responses to AZD1222 COVID-19 vaccine. Sequenced by immunoSEQ multiplex PCR; TCRdb stores in-frame clones only, minus some. The repertoire consists of about 150,000 clones, with about 88% occurring once and the leading ten covering 18%. The sample consisted of peripheral blood, taken on day 0 of AZD1222 vaccination. These receptors all stem from an adult in good health. The CDR3 runs from the conserved cysteine through the conserved F or W. A D gene is named only where the DNA matches it firmly. Clone size, where shown, is once, few, many, or a class for clones that have expanded.

TGTGCCAGCAGCTTAGTAGGCAGGGGGAACGATGGCTACACCTTC | CASSLVGRGNDGYTF | TRBD1 | TRBJ1-2 | - | TRBV7-8
TGTGCCAGCAGTTCCGGGACATCTTATGGCTACACCTTC | CASSSGTSYGYTF | - | TRBJ1-2 | - | TRBV6-2/TRBV6-3
TGCGCCAGCAGCCAAGTCCGGGGGGCTGGGTCAGATACGCAGTATTTT | CASSQVRGAGSDTQYF | - | TRBJ2-3 | - | TRBV4-1
TGTGCCAGCTCACCCAAGGAGAAGGCGGCACCCCTCCACTTT | CASSPKEKAAPLHF | - | TRBJ1-6 | - | TRBV18
TGTGCCAGCAGTCCGGACAGGGTCCGCTCCTATAATTCACCCCTCCACTTT | CASSPDRVRSYNSPLHF | TRBD1 | TRBJ1-6 | - | TRBV27
TGTGCCAGCAGCGTAGTCGGTGGTGCAGATACGCAGTATTTT | CASSVVGGADTQYF | - | TRBJ2-3 | - | TRBV9
TGTGCCAGCAGCTCTGTCGATACGCAGTATTTT | CASSSVDTQYF | - | TRBJ2-3 | - | TRBV7-9
TGCGCCAGCAGCTTTATTGGGCAGGGGGTAAATAATGAGCAGTTCTTC | CASSFIGQGVNNEQFF | TRBD1 | TRBJ2-1 | - | TRBV5-1
TGTGCCAGCAACCCGGGACAGGGCGGCTACACCTTC | CASNPGQGGYTF | TRBD1 | TRBJ1-2 | - | TRBV12-3/TRBV12-4
TGTGCCAGCAGACTCAGGCGGGATGAGCAGTTCTTC | CASRLRRDEQFF | - | TRBJ2-1 | - | TRBV27
TGTGCCAGCAGCTCCGACCCGGTCACTGAAGCTTTCTTT | CASSSDPVTEAFF | - | TRBJ1-1 | once | TRBV7-3
TGTGCCAGCAGTGAAACAAGCGGGAGGAACACCGGGGAGCTGTTTTTT | CASSETSGRNTGELFF | TRBD2 | TRBJ2-2 | - | TRBV2
TGTGCCAGCTCACCACTAGGGCCCCAACAGAGTCAGCCCCAGCATTTT | CASSPLGPQQSQPQHF | - | TRBJ1-5 | - | TRBV18
TGTGCCAGCAGCTTTCCTGGAAACACCATATATTTT | CASSFPGNTIYF | - | TRBJ1-3 | - | TRBV7-2
TGTGCCAGCAGCTTAGATGGGATCACTGAAGCTTTCTTT | CASSLDGITEAFF | - | TRBJ1-1 | - | TRBV7-8
TGTGCCATCCGAGCAAGCGTACCCTCCACCGGGGAGCTGTTTTTT | CAIRASVPSTGELFF | - | TRBJ2-2 | - | TRBV10-3
TGTGCCAGCTCCCCCGGACAGGGGTACCAAGAGACCCAGTACTTC | CASSPGQGYQETQYF | TRBD1 | TRBJ2-5 | - | TRBV18
TGTGCCAGCAGCCCAGGGGGCTCCTACAATGAGCAGTTCTTC | CASSPGGSYNEQFF | TRBD1 | TRBJ2-1 | - | TRBV7-3
TGTGCCAGCAGTTCACAGGGGTGGGCCACCGGGGAGCTGTTTTTT | CASSSQGWATGELFF | TRBD1 | TRBJ2-2 | few | TRBV27
TGTGCCAGCAGGGGGACAGCCGGACGGAACACTGAAGCTTTCTTT | CASRGTAGRNTEAFF | TRBD1 | TRBJ1-1 | - | TRBV6-5
TGTGCCAGTAAGGGAGCTTACTCTGGAAACACCATATATTTT | CASKGAYSGNTIYF | - | TRBJ1-3 | - | TRBV19
TGTGCCAGTAGGGTCAGGGGCGGCGCCTCTGGGGCCAACGTCCTGACTTTC | CASRVRGGASGANVLTF | - | TRBJ2-6 | - | TRBV19
TGTGCCAGCAGCGTAGCTCAGACTAGCGACGAGCAGTACTTC | CASSVAQTSDEQYF | TRBD2 | TRBJ2-7 | few | TRBV9
TGTGCCAGCAGTCCGGGGACGGTCAATGAAAAACTGTTTTTT | CASSPGTVNEKLFF | - | TRBJ1-4 | - | TRBV28
TGTGCCAGCAGTTACTCAGAGGCTAACTATGGCTACACCTTC | CASSYSEANYGYTF | - | TRBJ1-2 | - | TRBV6-6
TGTGCCAGCAGCGACCTTTTCTCAGGGCCTAACTATGGCTACACCTTC | CASSDLFSGPNYGYTF | - | TRBJ1-2 | - | TRBV25-1
TGCGCCAGCGACCCGTCAGGGGGCAATAATTCACCCCTCCACTTT | CASDPSGGNNSPLHF | TRBD1 | TRBJ1-6 | - | TRBV4-1
TGTGCCAGCAGTGAGGGTTTTTACTATGGCTACACCTTC | CASSEGFYYGYTF | - | TRBJ1-2 | - | TRBV6-1